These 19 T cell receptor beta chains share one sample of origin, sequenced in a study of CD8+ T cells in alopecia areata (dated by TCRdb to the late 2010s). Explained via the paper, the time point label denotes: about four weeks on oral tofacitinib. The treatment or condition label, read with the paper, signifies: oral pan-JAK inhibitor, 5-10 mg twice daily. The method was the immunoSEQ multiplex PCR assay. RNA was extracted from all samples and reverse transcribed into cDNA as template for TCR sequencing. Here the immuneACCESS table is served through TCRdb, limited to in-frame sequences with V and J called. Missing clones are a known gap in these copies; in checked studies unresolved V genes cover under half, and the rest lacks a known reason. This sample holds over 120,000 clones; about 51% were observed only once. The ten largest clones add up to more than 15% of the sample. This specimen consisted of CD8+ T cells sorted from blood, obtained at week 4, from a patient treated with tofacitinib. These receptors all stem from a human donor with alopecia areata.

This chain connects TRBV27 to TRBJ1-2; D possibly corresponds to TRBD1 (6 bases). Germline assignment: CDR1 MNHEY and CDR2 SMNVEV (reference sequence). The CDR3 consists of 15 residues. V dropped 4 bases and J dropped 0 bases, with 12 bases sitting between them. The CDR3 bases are TGTGCCAGCAGTTCTAACAGGGAGACTAACTATGGCTACACCTTC. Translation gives CASSSNRETNYGYTF.

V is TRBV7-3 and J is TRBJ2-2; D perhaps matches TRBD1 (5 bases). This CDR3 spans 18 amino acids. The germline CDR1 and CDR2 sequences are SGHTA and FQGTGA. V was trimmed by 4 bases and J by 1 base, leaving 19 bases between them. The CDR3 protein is CASSSVGLGVMNTGELFF. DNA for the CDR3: TGTGCCAGCAGCTCCGTGGGGTTAGGGGTTATGAACACCGGGGAGCTGTTTTTT.

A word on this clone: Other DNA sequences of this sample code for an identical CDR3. The CDR3 nucleotides read TGTGCCAGCAGTTACTCCGCTAGCGGGGGCAATGAGCAGTTCTTC. Amino acids: CASSYSASGGNEQFF. The chain employs TRBV6-5 and TRBJ2-1; 10 nucleotides match TRBD2. V was clipped by 0 bases and J by 6 bases; unmatched bases: 2. The CDR3 loop spans 15 amino acids. Germline values: CDR1 MNHEY, CDR2 SVGAGI.

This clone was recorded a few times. The CDR3 sequence: CASSLSLGGRRTEAFF. CDR3 bases: TGTGCCAGCAGCTTGAGTCTAGGAGGGAGGAGGACTGAAGCTTTCTTT. The genes are TRBV5-6 and TRBJ1-1; D gene ambiguous. The CDR3 totals 16 residues. The germline V and J ends were trimmed by 1 base and 5 bases, with 18 bases remaining between them. CDR1 is SGHDT and CDR2 is YYEEEE in the germline V gene.

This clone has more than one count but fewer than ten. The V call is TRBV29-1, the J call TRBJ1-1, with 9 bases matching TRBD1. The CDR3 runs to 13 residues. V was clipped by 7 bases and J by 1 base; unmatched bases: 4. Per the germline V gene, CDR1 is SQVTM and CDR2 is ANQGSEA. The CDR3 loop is CSAPGQGNTEAFF. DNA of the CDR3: TGCAGCGCGCCGGGACAGGGGAACACTGAAGCTTTCTTT.

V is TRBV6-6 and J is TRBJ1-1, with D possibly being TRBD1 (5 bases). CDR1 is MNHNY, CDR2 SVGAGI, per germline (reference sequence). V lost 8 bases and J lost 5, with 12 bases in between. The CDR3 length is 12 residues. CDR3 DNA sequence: TGTGCCAGCTCCACAGGAAGAACTGAAGCTTTCTTT. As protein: CASSTGRTEAFF.

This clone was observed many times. CDR3 residues: CASSFGIEAVTSTDTQYF. The CDR3 DNA is TGTGCCAGCAGTTTTGGTATCGAGGCAGTGACTAGCACAGATACGCAGTATTTT. The chain carries TRBV28 and TRBJ2-3, with D uncertain. V lost 3 bases to trimming and J lost 0 bases, with 19 bases between them. The CDR3 contains 18 residues. Germline V gene sequence: CDR1 MDHEN, CDR2 SYDVKM.

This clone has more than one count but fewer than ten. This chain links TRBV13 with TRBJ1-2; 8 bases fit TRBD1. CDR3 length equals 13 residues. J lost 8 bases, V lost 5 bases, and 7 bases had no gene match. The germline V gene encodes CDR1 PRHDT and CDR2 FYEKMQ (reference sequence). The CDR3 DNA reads TGTGCCAGCAGCACCCCGGACAGGGCGGGCTACACCTTC. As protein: CASSTPDRAGYTF.

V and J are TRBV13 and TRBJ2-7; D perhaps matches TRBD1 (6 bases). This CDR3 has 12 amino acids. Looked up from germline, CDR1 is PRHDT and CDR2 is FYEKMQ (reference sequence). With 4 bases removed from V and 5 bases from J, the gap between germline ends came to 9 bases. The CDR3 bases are TGTGCCAGCAGCTCCAGGGGTCACGAGCAGTACTTC. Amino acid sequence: CASSSRGHEQYF. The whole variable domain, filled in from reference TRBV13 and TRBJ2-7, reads AAGVIQSPRHLIKEKRETATLKCYPIPRHDTVYWYQQGPGQDPQFLISFYEKMQSDKGSIPDRFSAQQFSDYHSELNMSSLELGDSALYFCASSSRGHEQYFGPGTRLTVT.

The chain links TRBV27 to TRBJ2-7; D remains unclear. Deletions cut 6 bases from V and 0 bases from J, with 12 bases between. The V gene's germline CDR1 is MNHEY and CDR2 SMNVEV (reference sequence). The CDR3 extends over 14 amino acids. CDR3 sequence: CASSPLGNSYEQYF. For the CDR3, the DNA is TGTGCCAGCAGCCCTTTAGGGAACTCCTACGAGCAGTACTTC.

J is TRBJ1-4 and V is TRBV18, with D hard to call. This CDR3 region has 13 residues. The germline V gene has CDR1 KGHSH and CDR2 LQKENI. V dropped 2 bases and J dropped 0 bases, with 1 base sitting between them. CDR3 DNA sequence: TGTGCCAGCTCACCAGCAACTAATGAAAAACTGTTTTTT. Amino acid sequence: CASSPATNEKLFF.

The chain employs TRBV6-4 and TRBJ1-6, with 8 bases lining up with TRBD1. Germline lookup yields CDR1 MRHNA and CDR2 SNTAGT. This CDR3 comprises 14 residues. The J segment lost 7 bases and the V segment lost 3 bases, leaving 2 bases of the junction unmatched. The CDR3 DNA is TGTGCCAGCAGTGAGACAGGGGAGAATTCACCCCTCCACTTT. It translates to CASSETGENSPLHF.

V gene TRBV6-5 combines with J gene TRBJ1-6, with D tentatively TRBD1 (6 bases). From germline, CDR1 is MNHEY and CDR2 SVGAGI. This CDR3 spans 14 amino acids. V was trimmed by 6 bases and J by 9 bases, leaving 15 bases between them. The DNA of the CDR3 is TGTGCCAGCAGGACCGGGACACCTTCTTCACCCCTCCACTTT. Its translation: CASRTGTPSSPLHF.

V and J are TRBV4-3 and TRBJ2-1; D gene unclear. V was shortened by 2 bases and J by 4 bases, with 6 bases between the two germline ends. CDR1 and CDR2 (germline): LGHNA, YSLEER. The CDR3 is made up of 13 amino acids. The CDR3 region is CASSQYSYNEQFF. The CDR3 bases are TGCGCCAGCAGCCAATACTCGTACAATGAGCAGTTCTTC.

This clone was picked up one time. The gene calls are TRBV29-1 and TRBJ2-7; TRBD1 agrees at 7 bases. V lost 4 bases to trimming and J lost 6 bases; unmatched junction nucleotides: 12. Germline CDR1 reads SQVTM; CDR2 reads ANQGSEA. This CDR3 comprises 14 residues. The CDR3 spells CSVAGLTGVREQYF. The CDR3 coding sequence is TGCAGCGTTGCGGGTTTAACAGGGGTGCGCGAGCAGTACTTC.

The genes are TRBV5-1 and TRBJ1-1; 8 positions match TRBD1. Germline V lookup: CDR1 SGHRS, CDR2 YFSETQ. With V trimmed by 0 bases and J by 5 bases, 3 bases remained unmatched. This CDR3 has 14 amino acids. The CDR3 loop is CASSLGTGWTEAFF. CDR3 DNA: TGCGCCAGCAGCTTGGGGACAGGGTGGACTGAAGCTTTCTTT.

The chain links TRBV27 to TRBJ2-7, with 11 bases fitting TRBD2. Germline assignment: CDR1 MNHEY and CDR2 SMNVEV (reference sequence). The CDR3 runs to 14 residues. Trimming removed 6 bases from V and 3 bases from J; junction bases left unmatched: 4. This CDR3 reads CASSRLAGNYEQYF. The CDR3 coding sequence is TGTGCCAGCAGCCGACTAGCGGGGAACTACGAGCAGTACTTC.

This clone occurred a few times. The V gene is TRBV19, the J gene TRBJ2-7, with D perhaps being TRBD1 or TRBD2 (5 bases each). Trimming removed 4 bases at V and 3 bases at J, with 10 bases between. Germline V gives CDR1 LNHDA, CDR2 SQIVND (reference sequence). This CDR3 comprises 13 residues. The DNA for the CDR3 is TGTGCCAGTAGTACCCGGGACCGCTACGAGCAGTACTTC. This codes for CASSTRDRYEQYF.

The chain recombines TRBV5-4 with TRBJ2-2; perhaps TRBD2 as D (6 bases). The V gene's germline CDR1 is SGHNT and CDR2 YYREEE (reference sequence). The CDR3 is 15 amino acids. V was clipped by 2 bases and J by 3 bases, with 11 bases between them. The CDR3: CASSFWEVDTGELFF. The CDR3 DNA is TGTGCCAGCAGCTTCTGGGAGGTTGACACCGGGGAGCTGTTTTTT.